This note documents a single T cell receptor beta chain sequence. Its antigen remains unknown. These data belong to a study of shared clonotypes between healthy human individuals. The wider study: The study used three CD4 naive, three CD4 memory, two CD8 naive and one CD8 memory plate per donor. Study results and limitations: The expectation was that sequencing depth would affect clonotype sharing among donors. The four-donor shared clonotypes exceeded non-shared clonotypes in generation probability, with non-shared ones scoring lower.

From CD4+ cells came CD45RA+ naive and CD45RA-negative memory subsets. This table comes from immunoSEQ multiplex PCR, and its TCRdb copy is limited to in-frame clones, with some not included. The sample contains roughly 2.2 million clones, more than 80% of which appear only once. V lost 1 base to trimming and J lost 5 bases; unmatched junction nucleotides: 8. The CDR3 is made up of 16 amino acids. Per the germline V gene, CDR1 is MGHRA and CDR2 is YSYEKL. Sequenced sample: naive CD4+ T cells from PBMCs. Subset described: CD45RA+ positively selected. The TCR sequence derives from a man aged 18 to 30 in good health. Some clones in this sample may be carry-over from other donors' samples. The V and J genes are TRBV4-1 and TRBJ2-5, with 9 bases matching TRBD2. DNA of the CDR3: TGCGCCAGCAGCCAAGGATCCCTAGCGGGAAGGGAGACCCAGTACTTC. This sequence encodes CASSQGSLAGRETQYF.